This paragraph reports one TCR beta chain. Each participant's cohort was designated according to participant-reported clinical history. Each recovered donor of Cohort 3 presented with two negative PCRs, clearance, or symptom resolution. In the original analysis: Estimation of nucleated cell counts relied on the amplification of reference gene primers. The method was immunoSEQ multiplex PCR; TCRdb's version includes in-frame clones alone and lacks a portion of them. Clonal size and the V and J genes are those of that table, whereas D and trimming came from the DNA. The sample gives 400,000 to 500,000 clones, 88% of which show up once; roughly 1.9% is in the top ten. J lost 5 bases, V lost 2 bases, and 7 bases had no gene match. The CDR3 extends over 16 amino acids. The germline gives CDR1 MNHNS, CDR2 SASEGT. These data are taken from a study of blood T cell repertoires in COVID-19. The overall study: The analysed material was cDNA or gDNA that came from T cells, B-cell-depleted T cells, or PBMCs.

This clonotype was obtained from a woman in her thirties or forties who had recovered from COVID-19. Material for sequencing was PBMCs or T cells enriched from blood (not recorded which). The rearrangement links TRBV6-1 to TRBJ2-2, with TRBD2 identical over 8 bases. CDR3 protein: CASSELVGRGTGELFF. CDR3 sequence (DNA): TGTGCCAGCAGTGAACTGGTCGGGAGGGGTACCGGGGAGCTGTTTTTT.